This T cell receptor beta chain was recovered during a study of blood T cell repertoires in COVID-19. Looking at the study overall: The origin of the acute and convalescent COVID-19 samples was the United States, Italy and Spain.

The Seattle site enrolled patients during active infection and followed them longitudinally. The CDR3 has 15 amino acids. J lost 3 bases, V lost 2 bases, and 4 bases had no gene match. Germline V CDR1 and CDR2: SGHAT, FQNNGV. Methods used by the authors: For nucleated cells, counts were estimated from reference gene primer amplification. Repertoires were generated with immunoSEQ multiplex PCR, while TCRdb's copy carries only in-frame clones and drops some. Clone size and the V and J calls come from that table; the DNA yielded D and trimming. This table has roughly 100,000 clones, around 88% appearing once.

The origin of this receptor is a man aged 45-60 years with COVID-19, enrolled during active disease. The genes are TRBV11-2 and TRBJ2-1; 7 bases map to TRBD2. Sequenced sample: peripheral blood. The CDR3 nucleotides are TGTGCCAGCAGCTTACTAGCGGACGACTACAATGAGCAGTTCTTC. Translated: CASSLLADDYNEQFF.